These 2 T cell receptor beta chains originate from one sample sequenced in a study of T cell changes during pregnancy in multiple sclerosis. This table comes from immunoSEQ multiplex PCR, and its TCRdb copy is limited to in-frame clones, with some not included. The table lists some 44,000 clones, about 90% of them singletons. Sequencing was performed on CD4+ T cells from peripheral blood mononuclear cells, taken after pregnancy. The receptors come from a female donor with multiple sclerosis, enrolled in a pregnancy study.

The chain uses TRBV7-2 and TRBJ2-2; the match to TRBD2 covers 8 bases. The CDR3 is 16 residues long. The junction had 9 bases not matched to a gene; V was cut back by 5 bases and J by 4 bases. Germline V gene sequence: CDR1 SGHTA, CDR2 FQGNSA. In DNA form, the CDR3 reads TGTGCCAGCAGCGGCCCGGGGGGGCCGGTCACCGGGGAGCTGTTTTTT. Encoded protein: CASSGPGGPVTGELFF.

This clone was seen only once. CDR3 DNA sequence: TGTGCCAGTAGTGGGGTAATGGGACTAGGGGAAGAGACCCAGTACTTC. As protein: CASSGVMGLGEETQYF. The rearrangement links TRBV19 to TRBJ2-5, with TRBD2 matching over 8 bases. CDR3 length: 16 amino acids. The J segment lost 3 bases and the V segment lost 5 bases, leaving 11 bases of the junction unmatched. In germline, CDR1 is LNHDA, CDR2 SQIVND (reference sequence). Using reference TRBV19 and TRBJ2-5 for the parts outside the CDR3, the full variable domain is DGGITQSPKYLFRKEGQNVTLSCEQNLNHDAMYWYRQDPGQGLRLIYYSQIVNDFQKGDIAEGYSVSREKKESFPLTVTSAQKNPTAFYLCASSGVMGLGEETQYFGPGTRLLVL.